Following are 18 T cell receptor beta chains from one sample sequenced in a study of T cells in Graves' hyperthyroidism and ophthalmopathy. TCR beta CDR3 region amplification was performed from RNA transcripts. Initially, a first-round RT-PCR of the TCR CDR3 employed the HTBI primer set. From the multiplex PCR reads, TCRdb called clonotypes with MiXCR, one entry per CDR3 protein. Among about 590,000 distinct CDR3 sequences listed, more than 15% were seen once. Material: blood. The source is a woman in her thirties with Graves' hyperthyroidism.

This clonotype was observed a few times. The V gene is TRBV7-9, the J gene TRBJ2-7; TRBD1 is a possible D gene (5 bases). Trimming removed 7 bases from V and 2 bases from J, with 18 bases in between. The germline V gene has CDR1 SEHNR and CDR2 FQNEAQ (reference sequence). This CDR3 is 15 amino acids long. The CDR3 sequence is CASTLSGRATYEQYF. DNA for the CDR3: TGTGCCAGCACCCTATCTGGCAGGGCCACCTACGAGCAGTACTTC.

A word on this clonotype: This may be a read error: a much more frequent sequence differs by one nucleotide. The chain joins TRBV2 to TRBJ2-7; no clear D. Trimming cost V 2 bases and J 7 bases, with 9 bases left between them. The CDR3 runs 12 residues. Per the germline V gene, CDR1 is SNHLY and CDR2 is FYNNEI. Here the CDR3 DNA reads TGTGCCAGCAGTGAACACCGGGCGGAGCAGTACTTC. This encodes CASSEHRAEQYF.

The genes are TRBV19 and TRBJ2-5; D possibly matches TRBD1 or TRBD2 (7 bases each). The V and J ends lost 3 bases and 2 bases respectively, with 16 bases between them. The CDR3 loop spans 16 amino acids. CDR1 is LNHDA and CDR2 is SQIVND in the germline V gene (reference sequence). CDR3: CASSILRGGQQETQYF. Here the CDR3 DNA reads TGTGCCAGTAGTATTTTACGCGGGGGACAGCAAGAGACCCAGTACTTC.

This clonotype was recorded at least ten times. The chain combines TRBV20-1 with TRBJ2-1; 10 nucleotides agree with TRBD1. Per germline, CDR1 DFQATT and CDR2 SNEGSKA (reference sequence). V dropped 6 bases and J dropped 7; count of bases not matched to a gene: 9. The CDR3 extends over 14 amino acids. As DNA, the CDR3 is TGCAGTGCAGTGGGACAGGGGCCGAGGAATGAGCAGTTCTTC. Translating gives CSAVGQGPRNEQFF.

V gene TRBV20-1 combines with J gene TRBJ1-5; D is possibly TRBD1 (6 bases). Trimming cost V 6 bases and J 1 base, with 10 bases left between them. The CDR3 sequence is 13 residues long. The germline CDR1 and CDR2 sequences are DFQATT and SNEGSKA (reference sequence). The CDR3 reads CSAADSSNQPQHF. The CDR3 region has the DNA TGCAGTGCGGCGGACAGCAGCAATCAGCCCCAGCATTTT.

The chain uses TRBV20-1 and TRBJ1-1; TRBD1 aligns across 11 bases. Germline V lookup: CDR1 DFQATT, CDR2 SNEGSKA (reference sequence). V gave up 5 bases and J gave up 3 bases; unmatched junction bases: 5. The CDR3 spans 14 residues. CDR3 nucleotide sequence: TGCAGTGCTGCAGGGACAGGGGGTTACACTGAAGCTTTCTTT. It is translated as CSAAGTGGYTEAFF.

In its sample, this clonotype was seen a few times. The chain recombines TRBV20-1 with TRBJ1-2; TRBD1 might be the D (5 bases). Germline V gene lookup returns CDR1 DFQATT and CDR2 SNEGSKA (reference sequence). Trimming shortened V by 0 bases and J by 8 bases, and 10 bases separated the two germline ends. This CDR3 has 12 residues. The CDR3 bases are TGCAGTGCTAGAGATACCGGGGGAGGCTACACCTTC. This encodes CSARDTGGGYTF.

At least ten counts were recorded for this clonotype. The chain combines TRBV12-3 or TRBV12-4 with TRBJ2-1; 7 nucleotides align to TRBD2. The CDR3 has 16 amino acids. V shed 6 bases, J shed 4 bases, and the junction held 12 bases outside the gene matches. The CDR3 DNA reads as TGTGCCAGCAGATACTTAGGGCTAGCGGATTACAATGAGCAGTTCTTC. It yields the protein CASRYLGLADYNEQFF.

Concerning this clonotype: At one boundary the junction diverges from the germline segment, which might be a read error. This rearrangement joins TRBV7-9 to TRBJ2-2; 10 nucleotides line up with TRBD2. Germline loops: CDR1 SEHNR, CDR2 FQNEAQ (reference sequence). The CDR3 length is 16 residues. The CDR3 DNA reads TGTGCCAGCAACTTACTTCTAGCGGGAGATACCGGGGAGCTGTTTTTT. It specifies CASNLLLAGDTGELFF. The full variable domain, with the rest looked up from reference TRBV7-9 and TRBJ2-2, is DTGVSQNPRHKITKRGQNVTFRCDPISEHNRLYWYRQTLGQGPEFLTYFQNEAQLEKSRLLSDRFSAERPKGSFSTLEIQRTEQGDSAMYLCASNLLLAGDTGELFFGEGSRLTVL.

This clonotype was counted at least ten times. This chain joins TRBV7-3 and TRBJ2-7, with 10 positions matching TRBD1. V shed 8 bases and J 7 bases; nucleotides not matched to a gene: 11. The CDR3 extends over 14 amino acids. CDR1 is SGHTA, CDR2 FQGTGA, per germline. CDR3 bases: TGTGCCAGCTCACTAGACAGGGGGCAGGGGGAGCAGTACTTC. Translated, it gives CASSLDRGQGEQYF.

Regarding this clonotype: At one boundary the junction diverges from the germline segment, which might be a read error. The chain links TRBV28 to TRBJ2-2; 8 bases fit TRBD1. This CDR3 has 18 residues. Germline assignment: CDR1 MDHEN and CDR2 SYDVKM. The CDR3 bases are TGTGCCAGCGGTTTATCGACAGGGGTGGGCCCGAACACCGGGGAGCTGTTTTTT. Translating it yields CASGLSTGVGPNTGELFF.

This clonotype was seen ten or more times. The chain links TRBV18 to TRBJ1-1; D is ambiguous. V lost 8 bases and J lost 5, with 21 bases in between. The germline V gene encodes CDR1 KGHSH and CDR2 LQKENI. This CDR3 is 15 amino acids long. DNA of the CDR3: TGTGCCAGCGTCCCTTTAGTGGTAGGTAGGACTGAAGCTTTCTTT. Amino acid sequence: CASVPLVVGRTEAFF.

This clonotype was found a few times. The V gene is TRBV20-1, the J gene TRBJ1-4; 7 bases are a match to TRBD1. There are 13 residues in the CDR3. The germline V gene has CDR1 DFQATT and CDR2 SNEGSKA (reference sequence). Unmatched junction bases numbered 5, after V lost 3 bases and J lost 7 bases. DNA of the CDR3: TGCAGTGCTAGGACAGGGAGTGGTGAAAAACTGTTTTTT. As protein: CSARTGSGEKLFF.

CDR3 nucleotide sequence: TGCAGTGCTAGGGGGACGGATCCTTCTGGAAACACCATATATTTT. This sequence encodes CSARGTDPSGNTIYF. The rearrangement uses TRBV20-1 and TRBJ1-3; D perhaps matches TRBD1 (5 bases). The ends were cut back, 3 bases at V and 1 base at J, with 13 bases in the middle. Looked up from germline, CDR1 is DFQATT and CDR2 is SNEGSKA (reference sequence). This CDR3 contains 15 residues.

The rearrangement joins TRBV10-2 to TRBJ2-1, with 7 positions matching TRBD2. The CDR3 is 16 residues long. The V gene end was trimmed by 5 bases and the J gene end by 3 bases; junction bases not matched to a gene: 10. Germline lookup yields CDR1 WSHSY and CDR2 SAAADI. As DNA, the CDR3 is TGCGCCAGCAGTAAGTTAGCGGGCGGGGACTACAATGAGCAGTTCTTC. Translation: CASSKLAGGDYNEQFF.

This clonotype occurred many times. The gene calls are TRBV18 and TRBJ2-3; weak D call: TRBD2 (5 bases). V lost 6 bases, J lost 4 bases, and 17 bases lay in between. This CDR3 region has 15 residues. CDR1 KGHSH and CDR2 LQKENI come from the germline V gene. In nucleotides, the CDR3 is TGTGCCAGCTCTCGTAGAGCCCGGGAAGCAGATACGCAGTATTTT. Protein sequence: CASSRRAREADTQYF. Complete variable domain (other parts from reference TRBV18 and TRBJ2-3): NAGVMQNPRHLVRRRGQEARLRCSPMKGHSHVYWYRQLPEEGLKFMVYLQKENIIDESGMPKERFSAEFPKEGPSILRIQQVVRGDSAAYFCASSRRAREADTQYFGPGTRLTVL.

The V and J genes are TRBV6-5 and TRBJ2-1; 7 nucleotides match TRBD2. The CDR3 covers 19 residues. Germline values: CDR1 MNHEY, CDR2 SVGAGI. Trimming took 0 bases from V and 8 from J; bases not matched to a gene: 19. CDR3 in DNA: TGTGCCAGCAGTTACTCTCGGCGGGAGCTTGCCCGTTCTACAGATGAGCAGTTCTTC. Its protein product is CASSYSRRELARSTDEQFF.

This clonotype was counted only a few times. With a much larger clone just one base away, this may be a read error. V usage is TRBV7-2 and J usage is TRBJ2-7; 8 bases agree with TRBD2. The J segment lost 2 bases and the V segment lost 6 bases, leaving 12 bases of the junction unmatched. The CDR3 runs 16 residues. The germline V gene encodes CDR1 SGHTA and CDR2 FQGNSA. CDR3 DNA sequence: TGTGCCAGCAGTCGCGAGACTAGCGCTTACCCCTACGAGCAGTACTTC. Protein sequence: CASSRETSAYPYEQYF. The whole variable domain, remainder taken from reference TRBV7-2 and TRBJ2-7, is GAGVSQSPSNKVTEKGKDVELRCDPISGHTALYWYRQSLGQGLEFLIYFQGNSAPDKSGLPSDRFSAERTGGSVSTLTIQRTQQEDSAVYLCASSRETSAYPYEQYFGPGTRLTVT.